This entry features one TCR beta chain sequence. This specimen comes from a study of blood T cell repertoires in COVID-19. Study at large: Donors in the United States, Italy and Spain gave samples during acute or convalescent COVID-19. Nucleic acid was either cDNA or gDNA, and it came from T cells, B-cell-depleted T cells, or PBMCs.

Unmatched junction bases numbered 7, after V lost 4 bases and J lost 5 bases. There are 17 residues in the CDR3. Germline CDR1 SGHRS, CDR2 YFSETQ. Only in-frame clones appear in the TCRdb table, and some are missing; sequencing was by immunoSEQ multiplex PCR. The sample carries 40,000 to 55,000 clones, roughly 84% recorded once. Sequencing was performed on peripheral blood. V is TRBV5-1 and J is TRBJ2-2, with TRBD2 identical over 14 bases. The receptor was derived from a woman older than 75 with acute or convalescent COVID-19. The CDR3 DNA sequence: TGCGCCAGCAGCACGGGACTAGCGGGAGTTAGGACCGGGGAGCTGTTTTTT. It translates to CASSTGLAGVRTGELFF.